Described below is a single TCR beta chain sequence and its context. The data stem from a study of blood T cell repertoires in COVID-19. The study recruited people aged about 18 to 95 years across 24 US areas. Original analysis: Cell counts per sample came from amplifying reference gene primers. Only in-frame clones appear in the TCRdb table, and some are missing; sequencing was by immunoSEQ multiplex PCR. Clonal size and the V and J genes are those of that table, whereas D and trimming came from the DNA. The sample includes under 300,000 clones, around 80% of them seen just once. Sequenced: PBMCs or T cells enriched from blood (not recorded which). This clonotype originated in a man aged 35-49 years who had recovered from COVID-19.

CDR3 sequence (DNA): TGTGCCAGCAGCTTTACCGGGACACGGGAGCAGTACTTC. It is translated as CASSFTGTREQYF. The chain carries TRBV7-9 and TRBJ2-7, with a tentative D call TRBD1 (6 bases). The CDR3 sequence is 13 residues long. Germline V gives CDR1 SEHNR, CDR2 FQNEAQ (reference sequence). V was trimmed by 3 bases and J by 7 bases, leaving 13 bases between them.